This TCR beta chain was identified in a study of OX40 agonist ivuxolimab in advanced cancers. Whole-study context: Among those treated, three patients had partial responses, one with hepatocellular carcinoma and two with cutaneous melanoma.

Turning to this clone: The antigen is unknown.

This CDR3 spans 15 amino acids. Per germline, CDR1 LGHNA and CDR2 YNFKEQ. The V and J ends lost 3 bases and 5 bases, in that order; junction bases with no gene match: 4. Study results and limitations: The specificity for antigen of the expanded peripheral T cells was not determined. Blood T cells, both CD4+ and CD8+, expanded clonally by week 6 at 0.1 to 3.0 mg/kg.

Repertoires were generated with immunoSEQ multiplex PCR, while TCRdb's copy carries only in-frame clones and drops some. The sample consists of 30,000 to 35,000 clones, 88% of them appearing once. The TCR originated in an adult with an advanced solid tumor such as melanoma, head and neck, liver or kidney cancer. V and J are TRBV4-2 and TRBJ2-1; 10 positions agree with TRBD2. The sample consisted of CD4+ or CD8+ T cells sorted from blood, taken in a trial of the OX40 agonist ivuxolimab. CDR3 loop: CASSQGLAINNEQFF. The CDR3 region has the DNA TGTGCCAGCAGCCAGGGACTAGCGATTAACAATGAGCAGTTCTTC.